Below, 17 T cell receptor beta chains from the same sample are listed, as sequenced in a study of cytomegalovirus exposure and HLA in healthy donors. The PCR had 60 Vbeta and 13 Jbeta primers. Produced via immunoSEQ multiplex PCR; TCRdb's table is partial and in-frame only. The sample shows around 190,000 clones, about 80% of them seen only once. Material: PBMCs. Receptors originate from a woman aged 30 to 39 in good health and CMV-seropositive.

This chain connects TRBV2 to TRBJ1-1; TRBD1 agrees at 7 bases. V shed 3 bases, J shed 4 bases, and the junction held 8 bases outside the gene matches. In germline, CDR1 is SNHLY, CDR2 FYNNEI. The CDR3 runs to 15 residues. The CDR3 coding sequence is TGTGCCAGCAGTGATGGGACAGTTTCCCGCACTGAAGCTTTCTTT. Protein product: CASSDGTVSRTEAFF.

CDR3 DNA: TGTGCCAGCAGCCGGACAGGGCTCGGCTATGGCTACACCTTC. It codes for CASSRTGLGYGYTF. The chain links TRBV6-5 to TRBJ1-2; 8 positions match TRBD1. Trimming cost V 6 bases and J 4 bases; bases outside gene matches: 7. The germline CDR1 and CDR2 sequences are MNHEY and SVGAGI. The CDR3 covers 14 residues.

The V and J genes are TRBV27 and TRBJ2-7; D remains unclear. Germline V gives CDR1 MNHEY, CDR2 SMNVEV (reference sequence). CDR3 length: 14 amino acids. V dropped 3 bases and J dropped 0 bases, with 9 bases sitting between them. The CDR3 DNA sequence: TGTGCCAGCAGTTTGTCCGTCAGCTCCTACGAGCAGTACTTC. Translation gives CASSLSVSSYEQYF.

This chain connects TRBV10-3 to TRBJ2-7; D might be TRBD2 (5 bases). With 5 bases removed from V and 7 bases from J, the gap between germline ends came to 18 bases. Per germline, CDR1 ENHRY and CDR2 SYGVKD. This CDR3 comprises 14 residues. The CDR3 DNA reads as TGTGCCATCAGTTTGGACCTGCGGTCGGGGGAGCAGTACTTC. This gives the protein CAISLDLRSGEQYF.

The chain combines TRBV15 with TRBJ2-3; 10 bases agree with TRBD1. Germline lookup yields CDR1 LNHNV and CDR2 YYDKDF (reference sequence). This CDR3 contains 15 residues. V lost 5 bases, J lost 2 bases, and 4 bases stayed unmatched. CDR3 coding DNA: TGTGCCACCAGCTTCGGACAGGGGGACACAGATACGCAGTATTTT. It yields the protein CATSFGQGDTDTQYF. Using reference TRBV15 and TRBJ2-3 for the parts outside the CDR3, the full variable domain is DAMVIQNPRYQVTQFGKPVTLSCSQTLNHNVMYWYQQKSSQAPKLLFHYYDKDFNNEADTPDNFQSRRPNTSFCFLDIRSPGLGDTAMYLCATSFGQGDTDTQYFGPGTRLTVL.

The chain has TRBV9 and TRBJ1-6, with TRBD1 as a possible D gene (5 bases). The CDR3 sequence is 14 residues long. Trimming shortened V by 3 bases and J by 7 bases, and 11 bases separated the two germline ends. Germline values: CDR1 SGDLS, CDR2 YYNGEE. CDR3 loop: CASSAQGSNSPLHF. CDR3 DNA: TGTGCCAGCAGCGCGCAGGGCTCCAATTCACCCCTCCACTTT.

In DNA, the CDR3 is TGTGCCAGCAGCTCAGAACAGGGGTCTTACACTGAAGCTTTCTTT. Amino acid sequence: CASSSEQGSYTEAFF. The gene calls are TRBV5-4 and TRBJ1-1; 7 nucleotides align to TRBD1. The trim removed 3 bases at V and 3 bases at J, leaving 8 bases unmatched. The germline CDR1 and CDR2 sequences are SGHNT and YYREEE (reference sequence). CDR3 length: 15 residues. The variable domain in full, completed from reference TRBV5-4 and TRBJ1-1, reads ETGVTQSPTHLIKTRGQQVTLRCSSQSGHNTVSWYQQALGQGPQFIFQYYREEENGRGNFPPRFSGLQFPNYSSELNVNALELDDSALYLCASSSEQGSYTEAFFGQGTRLTVV.

The chain joins TRBV5-4 to TRBJ2-3; 9 bases agree with TRBD2. Trimming took 3 bases from V and 6 from J; bases not matched to a gene: 14. Germline assignment: CDR1 SGHNT and CDR2 YYREEE (reference sequence). There are 17 residues in the CDR3. This CDR3 reads CASSSPGLAIRADTQYF. CDR3 sequence (DNA): TGTGCCAGCAGCTCCCCGGGACTAGCCATTCGGGCGGATACGCAGTATTTT.

This chain connects TRBV25-1 to TRBJ1-2; perhaps TRBD1 as D (6 bases). There are 16 residues in the CDR3. Germline-derived CDR1 and CDR2 are MGHDK and SYGVNS. The V gene lost 1 base and the J gene lost 4 bases, with 16 bases spanning the gap. The CDR3 region is CASSESGTTRAYGYTF. The CDR3 DNA sequence: TGTGCCAGCAGTGAATCTGGGACAACGAGGGCCTATGGCTACACCTTC.

The V gene is TRBV5-1, the J gene TRBJ2-1; a possible D gene is TRBD2 (6 bases). Between the trimmed V and J ends, which lost 0 bases and 8 bases, there was a span of 12 bases. Germline CDR1 SGHRS, CDR2 YFSETQ. This CDR3 is built from 14 residues. The CDR3 loop reads CASSLAGVTDEQFF. CDR3 coding DNA: TGCGCCAGCAGCTTGGCGGGGGTAACGGATGAGCAGTTCTTC.

There are a few counts of this clone. Other nucleotide sequences from this sample produce the same CDR3. The gene calls are TRBV29-1 and TRBJ2-1; D not certain. V lost 4 bases to trimming and J lost 5 bases, with 6 bases between them. The CDR3 runs 11 residues. CDR1 SQVTM and CDR2 ANQGSEA come from the germline V gene. The chain's CDR3 is CSVGRDNEQFF. DNA for the CDR3: TGCAGCGTTGGTCGCGACAATGAGCAGTTCTTC.

V is TRBV21-1 and J is TRBJ1-1; no check of the table's D call, TRBD1, against the DNA was made. TRBV21-1 is a pseudogene. The CDR3 sequence is 12 residues long. In DNA form, the CDR3 reads TGTGCCAGCAGCGCCAGGGACACTGAAGCTTTCTTT. This gives the protein CASSARDTEAFF.

The V and J genes are TRBV4-2 and TRBJ2-7, with 11 bases lining up with TRBD2. Germline-derived CDR1 and CDR2 are LGHNA and YNFKEQ. V gave up 0 bases and J gave up 7 bases; unmatched junction bases: 8. The length of the CDR3 is 16 residues. CDR3 amino acids: CASSQEEASGRHEQYF. CDR3 DNA sequence: TGTGCCAGCAGCCAAGAGGAGGCTAGCGGGAGGCATGAGCAGTACTTC.

The chain joins TRBV4-1 to TRBJ1-5, with a weak D call TRBD1 (6 bases). There are 13 residues in the CDR3. CDR1 MGHRA and CDR2 YSYEKL come from the germline V gene. The germline V and J ends were trimmed by 4 bases and 5 bases, with 9 bases remaining between them. CDR3 in amino acids: CASSLGGDQPQHF. CDR3 nucleotide sequence: TGCGCCAGCAGCCTAGGGGGTGATCAGCCCCAGCATTTT.

V is TRBV5-1 and J is TRBJ1-4; the D is unclear. Germline V CDR1 and CDR2: SGHRS, YFSETQ. The CDR3 spans 13 residues. Trimming took off 4 bases at V and 8 bases at J, with 12 bases between the two ends. CDR3 residues: CASSVGLGEKLFF. The DNA of the CDR3 is TGCGCCAGCAGCGTTGGACTCGGCGAAAAACTGTTTTTT.

This chain links TRBV29-1 with TRBJ2-7; 9 bases match TRBD2. With 6 bases clipped from V and 3 bases from J, the junction kept 6 bases outside the gene matches. The germline V gene encodes CDR1 SQVTM and CDR2 ANQGSEA. The CDR3 is 13 amino acids. DNA of the CDR3: TGCAGCGTCTCGACTAGCGGAAACTACGAGCAGTACTTC. Its protein is CSVSTSGNYEQYF.

This chain uses TRBV5-1 with TRBJ1-2; 12 bases agree with TRBD1. V was pared by 3 bases and J by 4 bases, with 4 bases of the junction left unmatched. The V gene's germline CDR1 is SGHRS and CDR2 YFSETQ. This CDR3 has 15 amino acids. The CDR3 region has the DNA TGCGCCAGCAGCTGGGGGACAGGGGGCGGCTATGGCTACACCTTC. Translated, it gives CASSWGTGGGYGYTF.